Detailed here is one T cell receptor (beta chain). This record comes from a study of blood T cell repertoires in COVID-19. Study background: Collection of acute and convalescent COVID-19 samples took place in the United States, Italy and Spain. PBMCs, B-cell-depleted T cells, or T cells provided the cDNA or gDNA that made up the material.

Under the authors' procedure: Using reference gene primer amplification, nucleated cell counts were estimated. Some clones are missing from TCRdb's copy, which holds only in-frame ones; the method was immunoSEQ multiplex PCR. V and J calls and clone size come straight from that table; D and trimming were deduced from the DNA. This sample has around 19,000 clones; 87% occur once, and the top ten carry 7.5% to 9%. CDR3 length: 15 residues. Deletions cut 3 bases from V and 4 bases from J, with 13 bases between. Germline V gene data show CDR1 as SGHAT and CDR2 as FQNNGV. This clonotype was obtained from a human donor in a cohort sampled during active COVID-19. The donor label of this sample is uncertain. Sequenced sample: peripheral blood. The genes are TRBV11-2 and TRBJ2-1, with no clear D. The chain's CDR3 is CASSLGLRRYNEQFF. CDR3 DNA sequence: TGTGCCAGCAGCTTGGGCCTTCGCCGATACAATGAGCAGTTCTTC. Full variable domain (rest looked up from reference TRBV11-2 and TRBJ2-1): EAGVAQSPRYKIIEKRQSVAFWCNPISGHATLYWYQQILGQGPKLLIQFQNNGVVDDSQLPKDRFSAERLKGVDSTLKIQPAKLEDSAVYLCASSLGLRRYNEQFFGPGTRLTVL.